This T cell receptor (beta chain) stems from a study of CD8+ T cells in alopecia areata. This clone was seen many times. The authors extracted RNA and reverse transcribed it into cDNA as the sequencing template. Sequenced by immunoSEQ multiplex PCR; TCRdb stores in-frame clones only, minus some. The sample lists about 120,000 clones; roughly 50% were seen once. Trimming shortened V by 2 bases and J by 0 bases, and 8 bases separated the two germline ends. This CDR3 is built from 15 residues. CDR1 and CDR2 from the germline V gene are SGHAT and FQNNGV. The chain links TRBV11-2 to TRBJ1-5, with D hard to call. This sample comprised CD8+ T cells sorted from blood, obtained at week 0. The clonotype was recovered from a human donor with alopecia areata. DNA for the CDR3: TGTGCCAGCAGCTTATCGGCGGATAGCAATCAGCCCCAGCATTTT. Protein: CASSLSADSNQPQHF.